This T cell receptor (beta chain) was recorded in a study of early T cells in non-severe SARS-CoV-2 infection. As for the study in general: Unpaired chains resulted from sequencing bulk RNA of unsorted whole blood.

This clonotype was counted a single time. Its antigen remains unidentified. Germline CDR1 KGHSH, CDR2 LQKENI. CDR3 length: 17 residues. Trimming shortened V by 2 bases and J by 2 bases, and 16 bases separated the two germline ends. Study-wide results and limits: Using VDJdb, the matching emphasized anti-spike CD8 responses while missing private and CD4 specificities.

Individual cDNA molecules carried attached unique molecular identifiers. Each CDR3 protein is one row after TCRdb ran MiXCR on the 5' RACE reads. The table shows over 90,000 distinct CDR3 sequences, with 12% occurring only once. The chain combines TRBV18 with TRBJ2-1; a weak D match, TRBD2 (7 bases). Sequencing used whole blood, obtained at baseline. This receptor was identified in an adult who was a healthcare worker with PCR-confirmed SARS-CoV-2 infection or an uninfected control (not recorded which). Written as DNA, the CDR3 is TGTGCCAGCTCACCAGCATATAGGGGGGGGACCTACAATGAGCAGTTCTTC. It specifies CASSPAYRGGTYNEQFF.